This T cell receptor beta chain is from a study of shared clonotypes between healthy human individuals. Measured with immunoSEQ multiplex PCR; TCRdb has only the in-frame clones, and not every one. This sample carries about 1 million clones, around four fifths of them seen once, and the ten largest clones take roughly 1.4%. Per germline, CDR1 GTSNPN and CDR2 SVGIG (reference sequence). V was pared by 3 bases and J by 3 bases, with 8 bases between. This CDR3 region has 13 residues. The chain links TRBV30 to TRBJ1-4; D is perhaps TRBD1 (5 bases). Sequencing was done on a sample of memory CD4+ T cells sorted from blood. The subset denotes: CD45RA-negative fraction. The receptor comes from a young man in good health. The CDR3 sequence is CAWRGVSNEKLFF. In DNA, the CDR3 is TGTGCCTGGAGAGGGGTTTCTAATGAAAAACTGTTTTTT. The whole variable domain, remainder taken from reference TRBV30 and TRBJ1-4, is SQTIHQWPATLVQPVGSPLSLECTVEGTSNPNLYWYRQAAGRGLQLLFYSVGIGQISSEVPQNLSASRPQDRQFILSSKKLLLSDSGFYLCAWRGVSNEKLFFGSGTQLSVL.